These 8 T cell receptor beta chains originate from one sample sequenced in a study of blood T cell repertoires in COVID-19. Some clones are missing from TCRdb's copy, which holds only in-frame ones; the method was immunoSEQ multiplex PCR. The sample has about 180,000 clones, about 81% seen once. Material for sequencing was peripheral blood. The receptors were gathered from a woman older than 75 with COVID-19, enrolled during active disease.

CDR3 sequence reads: CSVSGTSPGESYEQYF. DNA for the CDR3: TGCAGCGTTTCCGGGACTTCCCCGGGAGAGTCCTACGAGCAGTACTTC. The genes are TRBV29-1 and TRBJ2-7, with D possibly matching TRBD2 (6 bases). The V gene lost 5 bases and the J gene lost 1 base, with 21 bases spanning the gap. The CDR3 totals 16 residues. Germline V lookup: CDR1 SQVTM, CDR2 ANQGSEA.

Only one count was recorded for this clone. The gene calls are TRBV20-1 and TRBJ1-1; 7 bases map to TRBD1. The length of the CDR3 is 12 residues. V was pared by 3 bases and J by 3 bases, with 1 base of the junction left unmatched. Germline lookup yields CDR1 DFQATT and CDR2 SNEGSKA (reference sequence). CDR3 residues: CSASQGDTEAFF. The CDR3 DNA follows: TGCAGTGCTAGTCAGGGGGACACTGAAGCTTTCTTT.

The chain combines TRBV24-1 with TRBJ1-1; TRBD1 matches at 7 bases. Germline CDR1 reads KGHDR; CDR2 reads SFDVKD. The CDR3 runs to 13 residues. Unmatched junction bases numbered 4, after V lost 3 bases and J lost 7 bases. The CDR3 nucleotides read TGTGCCACCAGTGATGAGGGGGCGCGTGAAGCTTTCTTT. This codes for CATSDEGAREAFF.

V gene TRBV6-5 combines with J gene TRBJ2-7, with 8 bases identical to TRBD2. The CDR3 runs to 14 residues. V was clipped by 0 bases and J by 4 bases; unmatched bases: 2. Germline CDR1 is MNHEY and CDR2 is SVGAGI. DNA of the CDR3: TGTGCCAGCAGTTACTCGGCGGGGGGTTACGAGCAGTACTTC. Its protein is CASSYSAGGYEQYF.

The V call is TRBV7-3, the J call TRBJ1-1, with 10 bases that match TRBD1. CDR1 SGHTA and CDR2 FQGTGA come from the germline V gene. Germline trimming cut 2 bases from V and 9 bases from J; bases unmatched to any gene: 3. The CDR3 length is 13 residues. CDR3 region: CASSLGTGAKAFF. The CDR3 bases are TGTGCCAGCAGCTTAGGGACAGGGGCCAAAGCTTTCTTT.

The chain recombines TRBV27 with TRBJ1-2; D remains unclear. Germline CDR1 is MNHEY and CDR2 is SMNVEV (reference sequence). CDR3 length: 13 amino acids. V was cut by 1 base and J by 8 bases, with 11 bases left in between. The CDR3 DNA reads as TGTGCCAGCAGTTTATTGGCAGGCCGCGGCTACACCTTC. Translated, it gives CASSLLAGRGYTF.

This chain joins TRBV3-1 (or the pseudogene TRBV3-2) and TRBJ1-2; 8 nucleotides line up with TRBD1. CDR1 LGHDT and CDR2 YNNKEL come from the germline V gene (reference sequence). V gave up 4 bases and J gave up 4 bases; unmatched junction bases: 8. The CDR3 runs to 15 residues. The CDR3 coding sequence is TGTGCCAGCAGCCCCGGACAGGGCGTCGCCTATGGCTACACCTTC. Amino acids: CASSPGQGVAYGYTF.

The CDR3 reads CASSFLASYNEQFF. The CDR3 DNA is TGTGCCAGCAGTTTTCTAGCGTCCTACAATGAGCAGTTCTTC. The rearrangement joins TRBV27 to TRBJ2-1; D possibly corresponds to TRBD2 (6 bases). The CDR3 covers 14 residues. Germline values: CDR1 MNHEY, CDR2 SMNVEV (reference sequence). V lost 3 bases, J lost 1 base, and 7 bases lay in between.